This T cell receptor beta chain was identified in a study of blood T cell repertoires in COVID-19. The overall study: Acute and convalescent COVID-19 samples came from the United States, Italy and Spain. Sample material is recorded as cDNA or gDNA derived from T cells, B-cell-depleted T cells, or PBMCs.

Per germline, CDR1 LNHDA and CDR2 SQIVND (reference sequence). This CDR3 is built from 16 residues. V shed 1 base and J 1 base; nucleotides not matched to a gene: 3. Authors' processing steps: Quantification of nucleated cells was approximated via reference gene primer amplification. Here immunoSEQ multiplex PCR was the method, and the copy in TCRdb shows in-frame clones only, minus some. V and J calls and clone size are as listed in that table; D and trimming were resolved from the DNA. Of approximately 72,000 clones listed, roughly 86% are singletons. The clonotype was recovered from an older woman with acute or convalescent COVID-19. This chain joins TRBV19 and TRBJ2-5; 10 bases are a match to TRBD2. Sequences were obtained from peripheral blood. Here the CDR3 DNA reads TGTGCCAGTAGTATAGGGCTAGCGGGGGTCCAAGAGACCCAGTACTTC. Translation gives CASSIGLAGVQETQYF.